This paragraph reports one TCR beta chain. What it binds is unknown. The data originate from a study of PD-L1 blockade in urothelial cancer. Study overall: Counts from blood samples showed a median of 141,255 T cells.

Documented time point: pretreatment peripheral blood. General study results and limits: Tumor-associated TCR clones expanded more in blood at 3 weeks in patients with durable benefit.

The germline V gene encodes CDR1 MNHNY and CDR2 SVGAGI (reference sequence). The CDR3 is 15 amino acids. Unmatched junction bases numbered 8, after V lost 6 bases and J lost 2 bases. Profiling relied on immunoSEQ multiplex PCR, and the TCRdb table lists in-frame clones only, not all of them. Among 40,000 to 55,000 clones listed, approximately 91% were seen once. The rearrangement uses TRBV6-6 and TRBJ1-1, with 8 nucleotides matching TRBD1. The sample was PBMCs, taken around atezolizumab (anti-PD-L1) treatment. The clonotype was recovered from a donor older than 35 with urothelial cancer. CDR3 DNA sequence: TGTGCCAGCAGGCCTCCGACAGGGGATAACACTGAAGCTTTCTTT. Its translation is CASRPPTGDNTEAFF.